This T cell receptor beta chain came from a study of shared clonotypes between healthy human individuals. Germline V gene lookup returns CDR1 GTSNPN and CDR2 SVGIG (reference sequence). The V end was cut by 2 bases, the J end by 3 bases, with 13 bases between. The CDR3 is 14 amino acids. Remarks on this clone: The antigen is not known.

Assay used: immunoSEQ multiplex PCR; TCRdb lists only in-frame clones, some missing. The sample contains under 200,000 clones, about 93% of which appear only once. CD4+ cells were split into CD45RA+ naive and CD45RA-negative memory subsets. Study-level results: Non-shared clonotypes were found to have lower generation probabilities than the clonotypes that were shared by all four of the sorted-subset donors. Sample collection involved blood only; tissue repertoires are likely different. The donor pool, a small one, limited the genetic and exposure-history diversity represented.

The sequenced sample was naive CD4+ T cells sorted from blood. The subset denotes: CD45RA+ positively selected. This rearrangement joins TRBV30 to TRBJ1-1; a weak D match, TRBD1 (5 bases). This clonotype was obtained from a woman aged 30 to 39 in good health. The CDR3 sequence is CAWSSAEGDTEAFF. CDR3 in DNA: TGTGCCTGGAGTTCGGCGGAAGGGGACACTGAAGCTTTCTTT. Supplemented by reference TRBV30 and TRBJ1-1, the full variable domain reads SQTIHQWPATLVQPVGSPLSLECTVEGTSNPNLYWYRQAAGRGLQLLFYSVGIGQISSEVPQNLSASRPQDRQFILSSKKLLLSDSGFYLCAWSSAEGDTEAFFGQGTRLTVV.